The table lists the clone carrying this T cell receptor (beta chain) with many counts. The target antigen is unknown. This specimen comes from a study of neurological immune-mediated disorders. Whole-study findings and limits: No clinical or MRI feature was associated with the multiple sclerosis repertoire cluster.

J lost 0 bases, V lost 6 bases, and 7 bases had no gene match. The CDR3 extends over 17 amino acids. TCRdb recomputed calls from the 5' RACE reads with MiXCR, one row per CDR3 protein. The sample yields about 40,000 distinct CDR3 sequences, 2% to 2.5% seen once. The sequenced sample consisted of PBMCs. The V call is TRBV12-3 or TRBV12-4, the J call TRBJ2-3, with 12 bases fitting TRBD2. The receptor's source is a man aged 50 or older with multiple sclerosis. The CDR3: CASSYPGLAGSTDTQYF. The CDR3 region has the DNA TGTGCCAGCAGCTACCCCGGACTAGCGGGAAGCACAGATACGCAGTATTTT.